This is a list of T cell receptor beta chains from one sample in a study of shared clonotypes between healthy human individuals. The protocol was immunoSEQ multiplex PCR, while the TCRdb copy is restricted to in-frame clones and leaves out a portion. The sample gives about 600,000 clones, more than 95% of which show up once; 0.045% to 0.07% is in the top ten. Sequenced sample: naive CD4+ T cells sorted from blood. The receptors were gathered from a woman aged 25 to 39 in good health. The CDR3 runs from the conserved cysteine through the conserved F or W. Each record gives: J gene, clone size, V gene, D gene, CDR3 protein, CDR3 DNA. A D gene is named only where the DNA matches it firmly. Expanded clones are given a class, and other clones once, few, many or no size at all.

j_call: TRBJ2-2; clone_size: few; v_call: TRBV1; d_call: NA; cdr3_aa: CTSSQRELFF; cdr3_nt: TGCACCAGCAGCCAGCGGGAGCTGTTTTTT
j_call: TRBJ2-6; clone_size: once; v_call: TRBV5-1; d_call: NA; cdr3_aa: CASSYWDKPRSGANVLTF; cdr3_nt: TGCGCCAGCAGCTATTGGGACAAGCCTCGCTCTGGGGCCAACGTCCTGACTTTC
j_call: TRBJ2-5; clone_size: NA; v_call: TRBV28; d_call: NA; cdr3_aa: CASSLADPGRWTVQYF; cdr3_nt: TGTGCCAGCAGTTTAGCGGATCCCGGAAGGTGGACAGTCCAGTACTTC
j_call: TRBJ2-1; clone_size: NA; v_call: TRBV7-3; d_call: NA; cdr3_aa: CASSATVSSSYNEQFF; cdr3_nt: TGTGCCAGCAGCGCGACAGTTTCGAGCTCCTACAATGAGCAGTTCTTC
j_call: TRBJ1-2; clone_size: NA; v_call: TRBV19; d_call: NA; cdr3_aa: CASSMEGGGYTF; cdr3_nt: TGTGCCAGTAGTATGGAGGGAGGAGGCTACACCTTC
j_call: TRBJ1-2; clone_size: NA; v_call: TRBV6-1; d_call: NA; cdr3_aa: CASSEVGAYGYTF; cdr3_nt: TGTGCCAGCAGTGAAGTCGGTGCCTATGGCTACACCTTC
j_call: TRBJ1-2; clone_size: NA; v_call: TRBV6-1; d_call: NA; cdr3_aa: CASSEDGRYGYTF; cdr3_nt: TGTGCCAGCAGTGAAGACGGCCGTTATGGCTACACCTTC
j_call: TRBJ2-3; clone_size: NA; v_call: TRBV7-3; d_call: NA; cdr3_aa: CASSPLGVANRTDTQYF; cdr3_nt: TGTGCCAGCAGCCCTCTCGGGGTAGCGAACCGCACAGATACGCAGTATTTT
j_call: TRBJ2-2; clone_size: NA; v_call: TRBV10-1; d_call: TRBD2; cdr3_aa: CASRGEVGELFF; cdr3_nt: TGCGCCAGCCGGGGGGAAGTTGGGGAGCTGTTTTTT
j_call: TRBJ1-2; clone_size: NA; v_call: TRBV15; d_call: NA; cdr3_aa: CATSRDPLANYGYTF; cdr3_nt: TGTGCCACCAGCAGAGACCCTTTAGCTAACTATGGCTACACCTTC
j_call: TRBJ2-1; clone_size: NA; v_call: TRBV19; d_call: TRBD1; cdr3_aa: CATHLRGPGNEQFF; cdr3_nt: TGTGCCACCCACTTGAGGGGGCCGGGGAATGAGCAGTTCTTC
j_call: TRBJ2-7; clone_size: NA; v_call: TRBV29-1; d_call: NA; cdr3_aa: CSVSVRNEQYF; cdr3_nt: TGCAGCGTTTCCGTTAGGAACGAGCAGTACTTC
j_call: TRBJ2-1; clone_size: NA; v_call: TRBV10-3; d_call: NA; cdr3_aa: CATQTFGGYNEQFF; cdr3_nt: TGTGCCACGCAAACCTTCGGAGGCTACAATGAGCAGTTCTTC
j_call: TRBJ2-2; clone_size: NA; v_call: TRBV28; d_call: NA; cdr3_aa: CASSPAQGYTGELFF; cdr3_nt: TGTGCCAGCAGCCCTGCCCAGGGCTACACCGGGGAGCTGTTTTTT
j_call: TRBJ2-2; clone_size: NA; v_call: TRBV27; d_call: TRBD1; cdr3_aa: CASSRDRATGELFF; cdr3_nt: TGTGCCAGCAGCCGCGACAGGGCCACCGGGGAGCTGTTTTTT
j_call: TRBJ2-7; clone_size: NA; v_call: TRBV28; d_call: TRBD2; cdr3_aa: CASTPPGLAGVAYEQYF; cdr3_nt: TGTGCCAGCACTCCTCCGGGACTAGCGGGAGTTGCCTACGAGCAGTACTTC
j_call: TRBJ2-2; clone_size: NA; v_call: TRBV27; d_call: NA; cdr3_aa: CASSLSQHAGELFF; cdr3_nt: TGTGCCAGCAGTTTATCCCAACACGCCGGGGAGCTGTTTTTT
j_call: TRBJ2-3; clone_size: NA; v_call: TRBV5-4; d_call: NA; cdr3_aa: CASSPRGTGDLPTDTQYF; cdr3_nt: TGTGCCAGCAGCCCACGGGGCACGGGGGACCTCCCCACAGATACGCAGTATTTT
j_call: TRBJ2-2; clone_size: NA; v_call: TRBV27; d_call: NA; cdr3_aa: CASSSVYRRRRPGELFF; cdr3_nt: TGTGCCAGCAGTTCAGTTTACAGGAGGAGAAGGCCCGGGGAGCTGTTTTTT
j_call: TRBJ2-5; clone_size: NA; v_call: TRBV18; d_call: NA; cdr3_aa: CASSPQDQETQYF; cdr3_nt: TGTGCCAGCTCACCACAGGACCAAGAGACCCAGTACTTC
j_call: TRBJ2-1; clone_size: NA; v_call: TRBV27; d_call: TRBD2; cdr3_aa: CASMGTSGSRKQFF; cdr3_nt: TGTGCCAGCATGGGGACTAGCGGGAGTAGGAAACAGTTCTTC
j_call: TRBJ1-1; clone_size: NA; v_call: TRBV7-8; d_call: TRBD1; cdr3_aa: CASSLGQVNTEAFF; cdr3_nt: TGTGCCAGCAGCTTGGGACAGGTGAACACTGAAGCTTTCTTT
j_call: TRBJ2-7; clone_size: NA; v_call: TRBV6-1; d_call: NA; cdr3_aa: CASLPPGSVGEQYF; cdr3_nt: TGTGCCAGCCTACCCCCAGGGAGCGTTGGCGAGCAGTACTTC
j_call: TRBJ2-3; clone_size: NA; v_call: TRBV2; d_call: TRBD2; cdr3_aa: CASRHTRLSGRVVDTQYF; cdr3_nt: TGTGCCAGCAGACACACCCGGTTGAGCGGGAGGGTAGTAGATACGCAGTATTTT
j_call: TRBJ2-7; clone_size: NA; v_call: TRBV7-9; d_call: TRBD1; cdr3_aa: CASSPVGTGLYEQYF; cdr3_nt: TGTGCCAGCAGCCCCGTAGGGACAGGGCTCTACGAGCAGTACTTC
j_call: TRBJ2-1; clone_size: NA; v_call: TRBV11-2; d_call: NA; cdr3_aa: CASSSISGTYNEQFF; cdr3_nt: TGTGCCAGCAGCTCGATTAGCGGAACCTACAATGAGCAGTTCTTC
j_call: TRBJ1-2; clone_size: once; v_call: TRBV6-5; d_call: NA; cdr3_aa: CASSPGGGYGYTF; cdr3_nt: TGTGCCAGCAGCCCCGGAGGGGGCTATGGCTACACCTTC
j_call: TRBJ2-1; clone_size: NA; v_call: TRBV5-8; d_call: TRBD1; cdr3_aa: CASSFRRPGQGYNEQFF; cdr3_nt: TGTGCCAGCAGCTTTCGTCGACCGGGACAGGGTTACAATGAGCAGTTCTTC
j_call: TRBJ2-7; clone_size: NA; v_call: TRBV27; d_call: NA; cdr3_aa: CASSRYAGNPEQYF; cdr3_nt: TGTGCCAGCAGCCGTTATGCAGGGAACCCCGAGCAGTACTTC
j_call: TRBJ2-4; clone_size: NA; v_call: TRBV20-1; d_call: NA; cdr3_aa: CSAREGGIQYF; cdr3_nt: TGCAGTGCTAGAGAGGGGGGCATTCAGTACTTC
j_call: TRBJ2-1; clone_size: NA; v_call: TRBV6-5; d_call: NA; cdr3_aa: CASSRDSTLGNEQFF; cdr3_nt: TGTGCCAGCAGTAGGGACTCCACTTTAGGCAATGAGCAGTTCTTC
j_call: TRBJ2-1; clone_size: NA; v_call: TRBV25-1; d_call: NA; cdr3_aa: CASSESGPGYNEQFF; cdr3_nt: TGTGCCAGCAGTGAATCTGGGCCTGGCTACAATGAGCAGTTCTTC
j_call: TRBJ2-3; clone_size: NA; v_call: TRBV5-5; d_call: TRBD1; cdr3_aa: CASSFRDRADTQYF; cdr3_nt: TGTGCCAGCAGCTTCCGGGACAGGGCTGATACGCAGTATTTT
j_call: TRBJ1-4; clone_size: NA; v_call: TRBV5-1; d_call: NA; cdr3_aa: CASSLAIPTSDEKLFF; cdr3_nt: TGCGCCAGCAGCTTGGCCATCCCTACCTCGGATGAAAAACTGTTTTTT
j_call: TRBJ1-4; clone_size: NA; v_call: TRBV27; d_call: TRBD1; cdr3_aa: CASSYRGQLFF; cdr3_nt: TGTGCCAGCAGCTACAGGGGACAACTGTTTTTT
j_call: TRBJ2-7; clone_size: NA; v_call: TRBV28; d_call: TRBD2; cdr3_aa: CASSLTILAGGPYEQYF; cdr3_nt: TGTGCCAGCAGTTTAACGATACTAGCGGGAGGGCCGTACGAGCAGTACTTC
j_call: TRBJ2-3; clone_size: NA; v_call: TRBV5-1; d_call: NA; cdr3_aa: CASSFLGQGGRDTQYF; cdr3_nt: TGCGCCAGCAGCTTCCTAGGGCAGGGAGGTAGAGATACGCAGTATTTT
j_call: TRBJ1-1; clone_size: NA; v_call: TRBV30; d_call: NA; cdr3_aa: CAWSVQGSLAFF; cdr3_nt: TGTGCCTGGAGTGTACAGGGCTCTTTAGCTTTCTTT
j_call: TRBJ2-5; clone_size: NA; v_call: TRBV11-3; d_call: NA; cdr3_aa: CASSPPDVETQYF; cdr3_nt: TGTGCCAGCAGCCCTCCGGACGTAGAGACCCAGTACTTC
j_call: TRBJ1-5; clone_size: NA; v_call: TRBV6-6; d_call: NA; cdr3_aa: CASRSIQGYSNQPQHF; cdr3_nt: TGTGCCAGCAGGTCAATTCAGGGGTATAGCAATCAGCCCCAGCATTTT
j_call: TRBJ2-7; clone_size: NA; v_call: TRBV5-1; d_call: NA; cdr3_aa: CASALKGSEDEQYF; cdr3_nt: TGCGCCAGCGCTCTAAAGGGGTCCGAAGACGAGCAGTACTTC
j_call: TRBJ2-3; clone_size: NA; v_call: TRBV7-8; d_call: NA; cdr3_aa: CASSLPSGLHKPQYF; cdr3_nt: TGTGCCAGCAGCTTACCGTCGGGACTGCACAAACCGCAGTATTTT
j_call: TRBJ2-5; clone_size: NA; v_call: TRBV29-1; d_call: TRBD2; cdr3_aa: CSVASGTQETQYF; cdr3_nt: TGCAGCGTTGCCAGCGGGACCCAAGAGACCCAGTACTTC
j_call: TRBJ1-5; clone_size: NA; v_call: TRBV5-1; d_call: NA; cdr3_aa: CASSLGGGQPQHF; cdr3_nt: TGCGCCAGCAGCTTGGGGGGTGGTCAGCCCCAGCATTTT
j_call: TRBJ1-5; clone_size: NA; v_call: TRBV5-1; d_call: TRBD1; cdr3_aa: CASSQGDGSNQPQHF; cdr3_nt: TGCGCCAGCAGCCAGGGGGACGGGAGCAATCAGCCCCAGCATTTT
j_call: TRBJ2-1; clone_size: NA; v_call: TRBV5-3; d_call: NA; cdr3_aa: CARSLSDGQQTYNEQFF; cdr3_nt: TGTGCCAGAAGCTTATCGGATGGGCAGCAAACCTACAATGAGCAGTTCTTC
j_call: TRBJ2-7; clone_size: NA; v_call: TRBV28; d_call: TRBD1; cdr3_aa: CASTTGANSYEQYF; cdr3_nt: TGTGCCAGCACGACAGGGGCGAACTCCTACGAGCAGTACTTC
j_call: TRBJ1-2; clone_size: NA; v_call: TRBV6-6; d_call: TRBD1; cdr3_aa: CASSYGTDSTHYTF; cdr3_nt: TGTGCCAGCAGTTACGGGACAGACTCCACGCACTACACCTTC
j_call: TRBJ2-1; clone_size: NA; v_call: TRBV28; d_call: NA; cdr3_aa: CASSLYSEYNEQFF; cdr3_nt: TGTGCCAGCAGTTTGTATTCCGAATACAATGAGCAGTTCTTC
j_call: TRBJ1-3; clone_size: NA; v_call: TRBV30; d_call: NA; cdr3_aa: CAWSGQYGNTIYF; cdr3_nt: TGTGCCTGGAGCGGACAATATGGAAACACCATATATTTT
j_call: TRBJ2-3; clone_size: once; v_call: TRBV19; d_call: NA; cdr3_aa: CASSIPASTDTQYF; cdr3_nt: TGTGCCAGTAGTATTCCGGCAAGCACAGATACGCAGTATTTT
j_call: TRBJ2-2; clone_size: NA; v_call: TRBV11-3; d_call: TRBD1; cdr3_aa: CASSFSFGTANTGELFF; cdr3_nt: TGTGCCAGCAGCTTTTCTTTTGGGACAGCGAACACCGGGGAGCTGTTTTTT
j_call: TRBJ2-1; clone_size: NA; v_call: TRBV30; d_call: NA; cdr3_aa: CAWVPRHGANEQFF; cdr3_nt: TGTGCCTGGGTTCCCCGCCACGGGGCCAATGAGCAGTTCTTC
j_call: TRBJ2-1; clone_size: NA; v_call: TRBV5-1; d_call: NA; cdr3_aa: CASSLLAGSYNEQFF; cdr3_nt: TGCGCCAGCAGCTTACTAGCAGGCTCCTACAATGAGCAGTTCTTC
j_call: TRBJ1-2; clone_size: NA; v_call: TRBV27; d_call: NA; cdr3_aa: CASSPWTRGEDGYTF; cdr3_nt: TGTGCCAGCAGTCCCTGGACTAGGGGCGAAGATGGCTACACCTTC
j_call: TRBJ2-3; clone_size: NA; v_call: TRBV25-1; d_call: NA; cdr3_aa: CASSEAAPDTQYF; cdr3_nt: TGTGCCAGCAGTGAAGCAGCGCCAGATACGCAGTATTTT